The entry below gives a single T cell receptor (beta chain) sequence along with its context. The time point denotes: pre-sensitization, week 0. Treatment indicated: therapeutic diphenylcyclopropenone sensitization with weekly scalp DPC. Trimming took off 3 bases at V and 7 bases at J, with 21 bases between the two ends. CDR3 size: 17 residues. CDR1 is MGHDK and CDR2 is SYGVNS in the germline V gene. One entry per CDR3 protein results from TCRdb running MiXCR on the RACE reads. In the table there are tens of thousands of distinct CDR3 sequences, roughly 9.8% of which are singletons. This sample was taken from a study of human T cells and chemical hapten exposure.

Material: whole blood, obtained in connection with sensitization to the hapten diphenylcyclopropenone (DPC). The sequence was collected from a woman aged 50 to 60 with alopecia areata. Some clones in this sample may be carry-over from other donors' samples. The chain links TRBV25-1 to TRBJ1-4; D is perhaps TRBD1 (5 bases). The CDR3 sequence: CASSDPVGRVGFEKLFF. CDR3 bases: TGTGCCAGCAGTGATCCCGTAGGCAGGGTTGGTTTTGAAAAACTGTTTTTT.